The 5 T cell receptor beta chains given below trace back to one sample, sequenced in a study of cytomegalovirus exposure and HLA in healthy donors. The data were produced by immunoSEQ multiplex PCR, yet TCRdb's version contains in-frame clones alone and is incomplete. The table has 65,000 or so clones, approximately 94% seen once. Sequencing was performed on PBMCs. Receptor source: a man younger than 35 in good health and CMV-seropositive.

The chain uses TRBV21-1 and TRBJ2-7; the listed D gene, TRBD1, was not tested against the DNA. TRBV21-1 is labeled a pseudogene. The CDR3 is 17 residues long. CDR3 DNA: TGTGCCAGCAGCAAAGGGGGCAGGAATGGGCCCGACTACGAGCAGTACTTC. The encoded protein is CASSKGGRNGPDYEQYF.

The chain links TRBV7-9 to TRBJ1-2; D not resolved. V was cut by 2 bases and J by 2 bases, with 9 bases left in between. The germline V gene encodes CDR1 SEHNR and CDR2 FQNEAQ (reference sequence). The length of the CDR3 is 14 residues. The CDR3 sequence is CASSLRDSNYGYTF. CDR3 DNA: TGTGCCAGCAGCTTAAGAGACTCAAACTATGGCTACACCTTC.

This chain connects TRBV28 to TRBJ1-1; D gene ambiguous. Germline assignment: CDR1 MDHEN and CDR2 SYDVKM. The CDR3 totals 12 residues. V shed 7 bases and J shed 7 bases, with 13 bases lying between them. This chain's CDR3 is CASIALVGEAFF. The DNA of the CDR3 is TGTGCCAGCATTGCTCTAGTGGGTGAAGCTTTCTTT.

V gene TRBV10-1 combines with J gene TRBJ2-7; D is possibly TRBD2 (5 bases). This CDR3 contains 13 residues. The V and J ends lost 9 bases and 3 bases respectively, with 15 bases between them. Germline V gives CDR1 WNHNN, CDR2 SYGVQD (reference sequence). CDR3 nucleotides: TGCGCCAGTGGCGGACTGTCCATCTACGAGCAGTACTTC. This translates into CASGGLSIYEQYF.

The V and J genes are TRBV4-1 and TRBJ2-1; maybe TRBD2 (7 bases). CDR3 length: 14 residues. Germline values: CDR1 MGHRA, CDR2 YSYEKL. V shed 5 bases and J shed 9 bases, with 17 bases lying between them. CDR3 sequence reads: CASSSAGAYGEQFF. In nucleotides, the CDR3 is TGCGCCAGCAGCTCGGCGGGGGCGTACGGTGAGCAGTTCTTC.